A selection of T cell receptor beta chains follows, all from one sample in a study of STAT3 mutations in large granular lymphocyte leukemia. TCRdb's table, derived via immunoSEQ multiplex PCR, lists solely in-frame clones and lacks some. The sample lists around 29,000 clones, approximately 84% occurring once. The sample was peripheral blood mononuclear cells. The source is a man in his 60s with T-cell large granular lymphocyte leukemia. Some clones in this sample may be carry-over from other donors' samples. Both conserved end residues are part of each CDR3. The order of the fields is clone size, D gene, J gene, V gene, CDR3 protein, CDR3 DNA. The D gene is left open where the match is weak. Size is stated for part of the rows, as once, few or many counts, or as a class when the clone is expanded.

. | TRBD2 | TRBJ2-3 | TRBV4-1 | CASSQELAGFTDTQYF | TGCGCCAGCAGCCAAGAACTAGCGGGATTCACAGATACGCAGTATTTT
. | TRBD1 | TRBJ1-1 | TRBV6-1 | CASIGTGGTGTEAFF | TGTGCCAGCATTGGGACAGGTGGGACGGGGACTGAAGCTTTCTTT
few | . | TRBJ2-1 | TRBV5-1 | CASSTGTREQFF | TGCGCCAGCAGCACCGGGACTCGGGAGCAGTTCTTC
. | TRBD1 | TRBJ1-2 | TRBV28 | CASSSPGTGTNYGYTF | TGTGCCAGCAGCTCCCCTGGGACAGGAACTAACTATGGCTACACCTTC
. | . | TRBJ2-3 | TRBV5-1 | CASSSPVGGNTDTQYF | TGCGCCAGCAGCTCCCCCGTTGGGGGGAACACAGATACGCAGTATTTT
. | TRBD1 | TRBJ1-2 | TRBV5-4 | CASSLGDRRGYTF | TGTGCCAGCAGCTTGGGGGACAGGCGGGGCTACACCTTC
. | TRBD1 | TRBJ2-2 | TRBV5-6 | CASSFVQGDTGELFF | TGTGCCAGCAGCTTTGTTCAGGGGGACACCGGGGAGCTGTTTTTT
few | TRBD2 | TRBJ2-2 | TRBV7-8 | CASSLVSGSGGELFF | TGTGCCAGCAGCTTAGTTAGCGGGTCGGGCGGGGAGCTGTTTTTT
. | TRBD2 | TRBJ2-1 | TRBV28 | CASSLTRAGSTNEQFF | TGTGCCAGCAGTTTAACCCGAGCGGGGTCAACCAATGAGCAGTTCTTC
. | . | TRBJ2-7 | TRBV18 | CASSPPSREQYF | TGTGCCAGCTCACCACCCTCGAGGGAGCAGTACTTC
. | . | TRBJ2-3 | TRBV7-9 | CASTLNLGGDTQYF | TGTGCCAGCACCTTAAACCTAGGGGGAGATACGCAGTATTTT
. | TRBD2 | TRBJ2-7 | TRBV7-8 | CASSSAPQRGGPYEQYF | TGTGCCAGCAGCTCAGCCCCCCAGCGGGGGGGCCCCTACGAGCAGTACTTC
. | . | TRBJ2-2 | TRBV27 | CASISGGTNTGELFF | TGTGCCAGCATAAGTGGGGGAACGAACACCGGGGAGCTGTTTTTT
. | . | TRBJ2-7 | TRBV30 | CAWMGLSGRTYEQYF | TGTGCCTGGATGGGTTTGTCAGGACGTACCTACGAGCAGTACTTC
. | . | TRBJ1-6 | TRBV30 | CAWSVLAAQYNSPLHF | TGTGCCTGGAGTGTACTGGCGGCCCAATATAATTCACCCCTCCACTTT
few | . | TRBJ1-6 | TRBV5-4 | CASSLDGNSPLHF | TGTGCCAGCAGCTTGGACGGGAATTCACCCCTCCACTTT
few | . | TRBJ2-2 | TRBV5-1 | CASSLNLNTGELFF | TGCGCCAGCAGCTTGAATCTGAACACCGGGGAGCTGTTTTTT
. | . | TRBJ2-5 | TRBV2 | CASFGQLQETQYF | TGTGCCAGCTTCGGACAGCTCCAAGAGACCCAGTACTTC
. | . | TRBJ2-1 | TRBV30 | CAWSVPFGSSYNEQFF | TGTGCCTGGAGTGTACCCTTCGGGAGCTCCTACAATGAGCAGTTCTTC
. | . | TRBJ1-1 | TRBV5-1 | CASSFDRPNTEAFF | TGCGCCAGCAGCTTTGACAGACCGAACACTGAAGCTTTCTTT
. | . | TRBJ2-3 | TRBV10-2 | CASRGGGYTQYF | TGCGCCAGCAGGGGAGGGGGGTATACGCAGTATTTT
. | . | TRBJ2-1 | TRBV27 | CASSLRAEPYNEQFF | TGTGCCAGCAGTTTAAGAGCGGAACCCTACAATGAGCAGTTCTTC
. | TRBD1 | TRBJ1-2 | TRBV19 | CASSPTRDSWSNYGYTF | TGTGCCAGTAGTCCTACCCGGGACAGCTGGAGTAACTATGGCTACACCTTC
. | TRBD2 | TRBJ2-3 | TRBV5-4 | CASSLARGGDFTDTQYF | TGTGCCAGCAGCCTGGCGAGGGGAGGGGACTTCACAGATACGCAGTATTTT
. | TRBD2 | TRBJ2-7 | TRBV11-2 | CASSLSTSGGHYEQYF | TGTGCCAGCAGCTTAAGTACTAGCGGGGGACACTACGAGCAGTACTTC
. | TRBD2 | TRBJ2-7 | TRBV15 | CATTPGVSSGPTYEQYF | TGTGCCACCACCCCTGGGGTTTCTAGCGGCCCTACCTACGAGCAGTACTTC
. | TRBD1 | TRBJ1-4 | TRBV18 | CASSPGQGTSNEKLFF | TGTGCCAGCTCACCTGGACAGGGTACTTCTAATGAAAAACTGTTTTTT
. | . | TRBJ1-2 | TRBV7-9 | CASSLRQENYGYTF | TGTGCCAGCAGTCTAAGACAGGAGAACTATGGCTACACCTTC
. | . | TRBJ2-7 | TRBV4-3 | CASSQGTGDEQYF | TGCGCCAGCAGCCAAGGTACCGGGGACGAGCAGTACTTC
. | TRBD2 | TRBJ2-5 | TRBV19 | CASRASGRESQYF | TGTGCCAGTAGAGCTAGCGGGAGAGAGTCCCAGTACTTC
once | . | TRBJ1-3 | TRBV30 | CAWSTPAGNTIYF | TGTGCCTGGAGCACACCCGCGGGAAACACCATATATTTT
. | . | TRBJ2-2 | TRBV9 | CASSGGRTSSTGELFF | TGTGCCAGCAGCGGCGGACGCACCTCAAGCACCGGGGAGCTGTTTTTT
. | . | TRBJ2-7 | TRBV9 | CASSPSRGEQYF | TGTGCCAGCAGCCCCTCGCGGGGAGAGCAGTACTTC
. | TRBD1 | TRBJ2-7 | TRBV27 | CASSPPGQGAGEQYF | TGTGCCAGCAGTCCACCGGGACAGGGGGCTGGGGAGCAGTACTTC
. | . | TRBJ1-3 | TRBV2 | CASDRNTIYF | TGTGCCAGCGACAGGAACACCATATATTTT
. | TRBD2 | TRBJ2-1 | TRBV5-4 | CASSLGLAGGRNEQFF | TGTGCCAGCAGCTTGGGGCTAGCGGGAGGTAGGAATGAGCAGTTCTTC
. | TRBD1 | TRBJ2-7 | TRBV9 | CASSARTGGYEQYF | TGTGCCAGCAGCGCCCGGACAGGGGGCTACGAGCAGTACTTC
. | . | TRBJ1-5 | TRBV27 | CASAQGRANQPQHF | TGTGCCAGCGCCCAGGGACGGGCGAATCAGCCCCAGCATTTT
once | . | TRBJ1-4 | TRBV29-1 | CSAQTGLEGKLFF | TGCAGCGCCCAGACAGGCTTGGAAGGAAAACTGTTTTTT
. | TRBD2 | TRBJ2-1 | TRBV5-1 | CASSFTSGSYNEQFF | TGCGCCAGCAGCTTCACTAGCGGTTCCTACAATGAGCAGTTCTTC
. | TRBD1 | TRBJ2-1 | TRBV27 | CASSRDRVRYNEQFF | TGTGCCAGCAGTCGTGACAGGGTTCGATACAATGAGCAGTTCTTC
. | . | TRBJ2-2 | TRBV15 | CATSRATGSNTGELFF | TGTGCCACCAGCAGAGCAACGGGCTCGAACACCGGGGAGCTGTTTTTT
. | TRBD1 | TRBJ1-1 | TRBV27 | CASRILQGAGDTEAFF | TGTGCCAGCAGAATACTCCAGGGGGCGGGGGACACTGAAGCTTTCTTT